The rows below give T cell receptor beta chains drawn from one sample of a study of patients and donors after allogeneic stem cell transplantation. TCRdb itself ran the RT-PCR reads through MiXCR, one entry per CDR3 protein. The profile shows roughly 880,000 distinct CDR3 sequences, roughly 18% of them singletons. The sequenced sample consisted of blood, either unsorted or a sorted T cell fraction (not recorded which). The receptors were sampled from a human donor who was either an allogeneic HSCT recipient or a stem cell or donor lymphocyte infusion donor (not recorded which). It is not recorded whose cells these are; they may come from a transplant donor. Each CDR3 is given with its conserved first and last residue. Fields, in order: J gene, V gene, D gene, clone size, CDR3 DNA, CDR3 protein. D genes are given only for firm matches. Expanded clones are given a class, and other clones once, few, many or no size at all.

j_call: TRBJ1-1; v_call: TRBV7-9; d_call: NA; clone_size: NA; cdr3_nt: TGTGCCAGCAGCCTGGCTCCCCACACTGAAGCTTTCTTT; cdr3_aa: CASSLAPHTEAFF
j_call: TRBJ2-4; v_call: TRBV12-3/TRBV12-4; d_call: NA; clone_size: few; cdr3_nt: TGTGCCAGCAGTTTAAACGGAGCCAAAAACATTCAGTACTTC; cdr3_aa: CASSLNGAKNIQYF
j_call: TRBJ2-1; v_call: TRBV5-1; d_call: NA; clone_size: few; cdr3_nt: TGCGCCAGCTGTCCAGGGCTTAGCTCCTACAATGAGCAGTTCTTC; cdr3_aa: CASCPGLSSYNEQFF
j_call: TRBJ2-2; v_call: TRBV7-9; d_call: NA; clone_size: NA; cdr3_nt: TGTGCCAGCAGCTTAGCGGGGGACGGCGGGGAGCTGTTTTTT; cdr3_aa: CASSLAGDGGELFF
j_call: TRBJ1-6; v_call: TRBV28; d_call: NA; clone_size: NA; cdr3_nt: TGTGCCAGCAGTCTGTCCCCCGGGACCGTTTTGGAGTCACCCCTCCACTTT; cdr3_aa: CASSLSPGTVLESPLHF
j_call: TRBJ2-5; v_call: TRBV14; d_call: TRBD1; clone_size: NA; cdr3_nt: TGTGCCAGCAGCCTTCAAGGGGGCAGACAAGAGACCCAGTACTTC; cdr3_aa: CASSLQGGRQETQYF
j_call: TRBJ1-6; v_call: TRBV20-1; d_call: NA; clone_size: few; cdr3_nt: TGCAGTGCTAGACGGTTAAATTCACCCCTCCACTTT; cdr3_aa: CSARRLNSPLHF
j_call: TRBJ2-1; v_call: TRBV7-9; d_call: TRBD2; clone_size: NA; cdr3_nt: TGTGCCAGCAGCACAAGCGGGGGTCCCCCTTACAATGAGCAGTTCTTC; cdr3_aa: CASSTSGGPPYNEQFF
j_call: TRBJ2-1; v_call: TRBV20-1; d_call: NA; clone_size: few; cdr3_nt: TGCAGTGCTAGAGATCGGACGCATGAGCAGTTCTTC; cdr3_aa: CSARDRTHEQFF
j_call: TRBJ2-5; v_call: TRBV29-1; d_call: NA; clone_size: NA; cdr3_nt: TGCAGCGTTGGAATGGAGGGGGGCTTC; cdr3_aa: CSVGMEGGF
j_call: TRBJ2-3; v_call: TRBV7-9; d_call: TRBD2; clone_size: NA; cdr3_nt: TGTGCCAGCAGTCGGACTAGCGGGGGGATAGGGGCGCAGTATTTT; cdr3_aa: CASSRTSGGIGAQYF
j_call: TRBJ1-5; v_call: TRBV5-1; d_call: TRBD1; clone_size: many; cdr3_nt: TGCGCCAGCAGCTTGGATCCAGGGGGCAAGCAGCCCCAGCATTTT; cdr3_aa: CASSLDPGGKQPQHF
j_call: TRBJ2-1; v_call: TRBV28; d_call: TRBD2; clone_size: NA; cdr3_nt: TGTGCCAGCATTAACTCCGGGACTAGCGGGATGCGGGAGCAGTTCTTC; cdr3_aa: CASINSGTSGMREQFF
j_call: TRBJ2-7; v_call: TRBV19; d_call: TRBD1; clone_size: few; cdr3_nt: TGTGCCAGTAGTGCCCCAATTGGACAGGGAGGCTACGAGCAGTACTTC; cdr3_aa: CASSAPIGQGGYEQYF
j_call: TRBJ2-7; v_call: TRBV24-1; d_call: TRBD1; clone_size: few; cdr3_nt: TGTGCCACCAGTGAACAGGGGTCCTACGAGCAGTACTTC; cdr3_aa: CATSEQGSYEQYF
j_call: TRBJ1-1; v_call: TRBV29-1; d_call: NA; clone_size: many; cdr3_nt: TGCAGCGTTGATCGGCAGGGCCAGAACACTGAAGCTTTCTTT; cdr3_aa: CSVDRQGQNTEAFF
j_call: TRBJ2-5; v_call: TRBV24-1; d_call: NA; clone_size: NA; cdr3_nt: TGTGCCACCAGTGATCCGACCCAAGAGACCCAGTACTTC; cdr3_aa: CATSDPTQETQYF
j_call: TRBJ2-4; v_call: TRBV19; d_call: NA; clone_size: few; cdr3_nt: TGTGCCAGTAGTTTAAAGTCCTTAGCCAAAAACATTCAGTACTTC; cdr3_aa: CASSLKSLAKNIQYF
j_call: TRBJ2-1; v_call: TRBV2; d_call: TRBD2; clone_size: few; cdr3_nt: TGTGCCAGCCGCCGTCTCCTAGCGGAGTACAATGAGCAGTTCTTC; cdr3_aa: CASRRLLAEYNEQFF
j_call: TRBJ1-2; v_call: TRBV25-1; d_call: TRBD1; clone_size: few; cdr3_nt: TGTGCCAGCAGTCAGAATGGAGGGGGCAACTATGGCTACACCTTC; cdr3_aa: CASSQNGGGNYGYTF
j_call: TRBJ2-2; v_call: TRBV9; d_call: TRBD1; clone_size: few; cdr3_nt: TGTGCCAGCAGCGTAGTGACAGGGGTCACCGGGGAGCTGTTTTTT; cdr3_aa: CASSVVTGVTGELFF
j_call: TRBJ1-2; v_call: TRBV12-3/TRBV12-4; d_call: TRBD1; clone_size: few; cdr3_nt: TGTGCCAGCAGTCTCGGACAGGGAAGGAACTATGGCTACACCTTC; cdr3_aa: CASSLGQGRNYGYTF
j_call: TRBJ2-2; v_call: TRBV20-1; d_call: NA; clone_size: few; cdr3_nt: TGCAGTGCTCCGGAGGGCCCTCCGAACACCGGGGAGCTGTTTTTT; cdr3_aa: CSAPEGPPNTGELFF
j_call: TRBJ1-4; v_call: TRBV6-1; d_call: NA; clone_size: few; cdr3_nt: TGTGCCGGTCTCCAGGCTGATACTTATGAAAAACTGTTTTTT; cdr3_aa: CAGLQADTYEKLFF
j_call: TRBJ1-4; v_call: TRBV20-1; d_call: TRBD1; clone_size: NA; cdr3_nt: TGCAGTGCTAGCGGGGGGAGGGGGCGAAGGTCGGGCGAAAAACTGTTTTTT; cdr3_aa: CSASGGRGRRSGEKLFF
j_call: TRBJ1-2; v_call: TRBV12-3/TRBV12-4; d_call: NA; clone_size: many; cdr3_nt: TGTGCCAGCAGTTCCCGGAATTCTAACTATGGCTACACCTTC; cdr3_aa: CASSSRNSNYGYTF
j_call: TRBJ1-1; v_call: TRBV6-1; d_call: TRBD1; clone_size: NA; cdr3_nt: TGTGCCAGCGGAAGGACAGGGTTGACTGAAGCTTTCTTT; cdr3_aa: CASGRTGLTEAFF
j_call: TRBJ2-5; v_call: TRBV7-7; d_call: NA; clone_size: NA; cdr3_nt: TGTGCTAGCAGCTTAATTGGGGGTGTAGGCGAGACCCAGTACTTC; cdr3_aa: CASSLIGGVGETQYF
j_call: TRBJ2-7; v_call: TRBV4-3; d_call: TRBD2; clone_size: few; cdr3_nt: TGCGCCAGCAGCCTGGGACTAGCGGGGAGTTTCTACGAGCAGTACTTC; cdr3_aa: CASSLGLAGSFYEQYF
j_call: TRBJ2-7; v_call: TRBV20-1; d_call: NA; clone_size: NA; cdr3_nt: TGCAGTGCTAGGGTCGTTTACGAGCAGTACTTC; cdr3_aa: CSARVVYEQYF
j_call: TRBJ2-7; v_call: TRBV30; d_call: NA; clone_size: NA; cdr3_nt: TGTGCCTGGGGGAAGGGGGGAAGCTCCTACGAGCAGTACTTC; cdr3_aa: CAWGKGGSSYEQYF
j_call: TRBJ2-7; v_call: TRBV29-1; d_call: NA; clone_size: few; cdr3_nt: TGCAGCGTTGAGCGGCCTAACGGGGCCTACGAGCAGTACTTC; cdr3_aa: CSVERPNGAYEQYF
j_call: TRBJ2-7; v_call: TRBV5-1; d_call: NA; clone_size: NA; cdr3_nt: TGCGCCAGCAGCTTCGACGGTTCCTACGAGCAGTACTTC; cdr3_aa: CASSFDGSYEQYF
j_call: TRBJ2-1; v_call: TRBV2; d_call: TRBD2; clone_size: NA; cdr3_nt: TGTGCCAGCAGGAAGACTAGCGGGAGGGATGAGCAGTTCTTC; cdr3_aa: CASRKTSGRDEQFF
j_call: TRBJ1-4; v_call: TRBV10-3; d_call: NA; clone_size: NA; cdr3_nt: TGTGCCATCAGTGAGTCAGTGGGCGAAAAACTGTTTTTT; cdr3_aa: CAISESVGEKLFF
j_call: TRBJ2-4; v_call: TRBV6-2/TRBV6-3; d_call: TRBD1; clone_size: few; cdr3_nt: TGTGCCAGCAGTTCCAGGGGGATAGCCAAAAACATTCAGTACTTC; cdr3_aa: CASSSRGIAKNIQYF
j_call: TRBJ2-1; v_call: TRBV7-6; d_call: NA; clone_size: NA; cdr3_nt: TGTGCCAGCAGTCTAACCGAACAAAGGCGGCAGTTCTTC; cdr3_aa: CASSLTEQRRQFF
j_call: TRBJ2-2; v_call: TRBV5-1; d_call: NA; clone_size: NA; cdr3_nt: TGCGCCAGCAGCTTACCGCTCACCGGGGAGCTGTTTTTT; cdr3_aa: CASSLPLTGELFF
j_call: TRBJ2-7; v_call: TRBV24-1; d_call: NA; clone_size: few; cdr3_nt: TGTGCCACCAGTGGCGGGGGCCTCTATCAGCAGTACTTC; cdr3_aa: CATSGGGLYQQYF
j_call: TRBJ2-4; v_call: TRBV5-1; d_call: NA; clone_size: many; cdr3_nt: TGCGCCAGCAGCAGGGATACGGGACTAAACATTCAGTACTTC; cdr3_aa: CASSRDTGLNIQYF
j_call: TRBJ2-7; v_call: TRBV29-1; d_call: TRBD2; clone_size: NA; cdr3_nt: TGCAGCATCGAGACTAGCGGGAACTCCTACGAGCAGTACTTC; cdr3_aa: CSIETSGNSYEQYF
j_call: TRBJ1-1; v_call: TRBV6-1; d_call: NA; clone_size: few; cdr3_nt: TGTGCCAGCAGACGGGACACAAGGAACACTGAAGCTTTCTTT; cdr3_aa: CASRRDTRNTEAFF
j_call: TRBJ1-1; v_call: TRBV2; d_call: NA; clone_size: few; cdr3_nt: TGTGCCAGCAGTGAACTAGGGGAGGCGAACACTGAAGCTTTCTTT; cdr3_aa: CASSELGEANTEAFF
j_call: TRBJ2-5; v_call: TRBV10-3; d_call: TRBD2; clone_size: NA; cdr3_nt: TGTGCCATCAGTGAGTCTCTAGCGGGAGGTCCGGGTCTAGAGACCCAGTACTTC; cdr3_aa: CAISESLAGGPGLETQYF
j_call: TRBJ1-6; v_call: TRBV9; d_call: NA; clone_size: few; cdr3_nt: TGTGCCAGCAGCGAGACCTACGTTCAGTATAATTCACCCCTCCACTTT; cdr3_aa: CASSETYVQYNSPLHF
j_call: TRBJ2-7; v_call: TRBV7-8; d_call: NA; clone_size: once; cdr3_nt: TGTGCCAGCAGCTTCCTACTGAAAACCTACGAGCAGTACTTC; cdr3_aa: CASSFLLKTYEQYF
j_call: TRBJ1-6; v_call: TRBV12-3/TRBV12-4; d_call: TRBD1; clone_size: NA; cdr3_nt: TGTGCCAGCAGTCTACGCGGGACAGCCTATAATTCACCCCTCCACTTT; cdr3_aa: CASSLRGTAYNSPLHF
j_call: TRBJ1-1; v_call: TRBV5-5; d_call: NA; clone_size: NA; cdr3_nt: TGTGCCAGCAGCTTAGACAGGCGCAAGTTAATGAACACTGAAGCTTTCTTT; cdr3_aa: CASSLDRRKLMNTEAFF
j_call: TRBJ1-1; v_call: TRBV5-1; d_call: TRBD1; clone_size: many; cdr3_nt: TGTGCCAGCAGTCTCAACAGGGGCACTGAAGCTTTCTTT; cdr3_aa: CASSLNRGTEAFF
j_call: TRBJ1-2; v_call: TRBV29-1; d_call: NA; clone_size: few; cdr3_nt: TGCAGCGTTCTACAGGAGACGAACGGCTACACCTTC; cdr3_aa: CSVLQETNGYTF
j_call: TRBJ2-2; v_call: TRBV29-1; d_call: NA; clone_size: many; cdr3_nt: TGCAGCGTTGCCGGGGGCGAGAACACCGGGGAGCTGTTTTTT; cdr3_aa: CSVAGGENTGELFF
j_call: TRBJ2-2; v_call: TRBV11-2; d_call: NA; clone_size: few; cdr3_nt: TGTGCCAGCAGCTTCAGGCCAAACACCGGGGAGCTGTTTTTT; cdr3_aa: CASSFRPNTGELFF
j_call: TRBJ1-5; v_call: TRBV12-3/TRBV12-4; d_call: TRBD1; clone_size: NA; cdr3_nt: TGTGCCAGCAGCGACAGGGGAGTCCAGCCCCAGCATTTT; cdr3_aa: CASSDRGVQPQHF
j_call: TRBJ2-3; v_call: TRBV5-1; d_call: TRBD2; clone_size: many; cdr3_nt: TGCGCCAGCAGCCCGGGACTAGCGCTCACAGATACGCAGTATTTT; cdr3_aa: CASSPGLALTDTQYF
j_call: TRBJ2-3; v_call: TRBV10-3; d_call: NA; clone_size: NA; cdr3_nt: TGTGCCATCAGTGAGGTATCGTCAGATACGCAGTATTTT; cdr3_aa: CAISEVSSDTQYF
j_call: TRBJ1-6; v_call: TRBV24-1; d_call: NA; clone_size: NA; cdr3_nt: TGTGCCACCAACCCTCACCTTGGTTCACCCCTCCACTTT; cdr3_aa: CATNPHLGSPLHF
j_call: TRBJ1-4; v_call: TRBV6-1; d_call: NA; clone_size: many; cdr3_nt: TGTGCCAGCAGTGGGGACTTTGGGACAGAAAAACTGTTTTTT; cdr3_aa: CASSGDFGTEKLFF
j_call: TRBJ2-5; v_call: TRBV28; d_call: TRBD1; clone_size: once; cdr3_nt: TGTGCCAGCAGTCCCCCACTCGGACAGGGAGCGGAGACCCAGTACTTC; cdr3_aa: CASSPPLGQGAETQYF
j_call: TRBJ1-1; v_call: TRBV5-1; d_call: NA; clone_size: few; cdr3_nt: TGCGCCAGCAGCAACCCGGGAATGAACACTGAAGCTTTCTTT; cdr3_aa: CASSNPGMNTEAFF